A selection of T cell receptor beta chains follows, all from one sample in a study of blood T cell repertoires in COVID-19. Libraries were prepared by immunoSEQ multiplex PCR; TCRdb keeps only in-frame clonotypes and omits some of them. The table records over 150,000 clones, approximately 88% of them present only once. Sequenced input: PBMCs or T cells enriched from blood (not recorded which). All receptors come from a woman in her 30s who had recovered from COVID-19. CDR3s include the opening cysteine and the closing phenylalanine or tryptophan. D genes are given only for firm matches. Some rows mark clone size as missing; the rest say once, few, many or name a class of expanded clone.

clone size	V gene	J gene	CDR3 length	D gene	CDR3 DNA	CDR3 protein
NA	TRBV7-2	TRBJ1-6	13	NA	TGTGCCAGCAGCGCTAACGCCGGGTCACTACTCCACTTT	CASSANAGSLLHF
once	TRBV19	TRBJ1-3	17	NA	TGTGCCAGTAGTCCCGCCCGTGGACAGAACTCTGGAAACACCATATATTTT	CASSPARGQNSGNTIYF
many	TRBV5-1	TRBJ1-2	16	TRBD1	TGCGCCAGCAGCCTTGATGCGGGACAGGGTAACTATGGCTACACCTTC	CASSLDAGQGNYGYTF
NA	TRBV6-2/TRBV6-3	TRBJ1-2	14	NA	TGTGCCAGCAGCTCAGGGCGACTCTGGGGTGGCTACACCTTC	CASSSGRLWGGYTF
NA	TRBV19	TRBJ2-1	14	TRBD2	TGTGCCAGTAGTATGGGACTAGCCTACAATGAGCAGTTCTTC	CASSMGLAYNEQFF
NA	TRBV28	TRBJ2-4	21	TRBD2	TGTGCCAGCAGTTTTAAAGGGTCTAGCGGCGGACTGTTTAATGCCAAAAACATTCAGTACTTC	CASSFKGSSGGLFNAKNIQYF
once	TRBV21-1	TRBJ1-4	16	NA	TGTGCCAGCAGCAACAACAGGGAAAAGGAAGATGAAAAACTGTTTTTT	CASSNNREKEDEKLFF
NA	TRBV7-9	TRBJ1-1	13	NA	TGTGCCAGCAGCTTGTCCCAGGACACTGAAGCTTTCTTT	CASSLSQDTEAFF
many	TRBV5-4	TRBJ1-1	13	NA	TGTGCCAGCAGGATCGGGGGAAGGACTGAAGCTTTCTTT	CASRIGGRTEAFF
NA	TRBV5-1	TRBJ2-5	13	NA	TGCGCCAGCACCCCTCAGGGAATAGAGACCCAGTACTTC	CASTPQGIETQYF
NA	TRBV28	TRBJ1-6	15	NA	TGTGCCAGCAGCCAGGACAGTACTGGGAATTCACCCCTCCACTTT	CASSQDSTGNSPLHF
NA	TRBV4-1	TRBJ1-2	13	TRBD1	TGCGCCAGCAGCCTCGGGACAGGGTATGGCTACACCTTC	CASSLGTGYGYTF
NA	TRBV5-6	TRBJ2-5	15	TRBD1	TGTGCCAGCAGCTGGAGGACAGGGGTAGGGGAGACCCAGTACTTC	CASSWRTGVGETQYF
NA	TRBV28	TRBJ1-4	11	NA	TGTGCCAGCAGTCCCCAAGAAAAACTGTTTTTT	CASSPQEKLFF
NA	TRBV3-1/TRBV3-2	TRBJ1-5	14	NA	TGTGCCAGCAGCCAGGGGGGGCGAGGGCAGCCCCAGCATTTT	CASSQGGRGQPQHF
NA	TRBV11-3	TRBJ2-1	14	TRBD1	TGTGCCAGCAGCTTGGGACAGGACTGGAATGAGCAGTTCTTC	CASSLGQDWNEQFF
NA	TRBV4-1	TRBJ1-1	16	NA	TGCGCCAGCAGCCAAGATCTTCGGGGGGGGTGGACTGAAGCTTTCTTT	CASSQDLRGGWTEAFF
NA	TRBV19	TRBJ2-2	14	TRBD1	TGTGCCAGTAGTATAACAGGGGGCACCGGGGAGCTGTTTTTT	CASSITGGTGELFF
few	TRBV7-3	TRBJ1-2	13	NA	TGTGCCAGCAGCCGCGACCGGGGGTATGGCTACACCTTC	CASSRDRGYGYTF
few	TRBV12-5	TRBJ2-5	12	NA	TGTGCTAGTGGCCTAAGTGGCGGGACCCAGTACTTC	CASGLSGGTQYF
NA	TRBV7-3	TRBJ2-1	16	TRBD2	TGTGCCAGCAGTCTTAGCGGGAGTAGGTCCTACAATGAGCAGTTCTTC	CASSLSGSRSYNEQFF
NA	TRBV18	TRBJ2-2	17	NA	TGTGCCAGCTCACCACCGGAGGGGCAAGGGAACACCGGGGAGCTGTTTTTT	CASSPPEGQGNTGELFF
NA	TRBV5-4	TRBJ1-2	15	TRBD1	TGTGCCAGCAGCATCGGACAGGGCCTCGACTATGGCTACACCTTC	CASSIGQGLDYGYTF
NA	TRBV6-5	TRBJ2-7	12	NA	TGTGCCAGCGGAAGGAGCTCCTACGAGCAGTACTTC	CASGRSSYEQYF
NA	TRBV30	TRBJ1-2	12	NA	TGTGCCTGGAGTAGGGGCCGGGCTGGCTACACCTTC	CAWSRGRAGYTF
NA	TRBV7-2	TRBJ1-4	16	NA	TGTGCCAGCAGCTTACCCGGGAAGGCTACTAATGAAAAACTGTTTTTT	CASSLPGKATNEKLFF
NA	TRBV9	TRBJ2-1	12	NA	TGTGCCAGCAGCCAAACTACTCGGGGGCAGTTCTTC	CASSQTTRGQFF
NA	TRBV7-8	TRBJ2-3	15	TRBD2	TGTGCCAGCAGCGTTAGCGGGGGGGGCACAGATACGCAGTATTTT	CASSVSGGGTDTQYF
NA	TRBV19	TRBJ2-2	15	NA	TGTGCCAGTAGTATATGGCACACGAACACCGGGGAGCTGTTTTTT	CASSIWHTNTGELFF
NA	TRBV6-5	TRBJ1-6	13	NA	TGTGCCAGCACGGCAGGGCTGGTATCACCCCTCCACTTT	CASTAGLVSPLHF
NA	TRBV5-4	TRBJ2-1	12	NA	TGTGCCAGCAGCCCCGGACATAATGAGCAGTTCTTC	CASSPGHNEQFF
NA	TRBV7-8	TRBJ2-7	15	TRBD2	TGTGCCAGCAGCTTACAGGGACTAGCGGGAGCCGAGCAGTACTTC	CASSLQGLAGAEQYF
NA	TRBV19	TRBJ2-7	14	TRBD1	TGTGCCAGTGCTCGCGGGACAGGGGGGAACGAGCAGTACTTC	CASARGTGGNEQYF
NA	TRBV7-9	TRBJ1-6	13	NA	TGTGCCAGCAGCTTGTCGGGGAATTCACCCCTCCACTTT	CASSLSGNSPLHF
NA	TRBV27	TRBJ2-7	15	NA	TGTGCCAGCAGTGCCCTGGCGGGGCCCTCCTACGAGCAGTACTTC	CASSALAGPSYEQYF
NA	TRBV6-6	TRBJ1-1	14	NA	TGTGCCAGCAGTTACTCCAGCGAGTTCACTGAAGCTTTCTTT	CASSYSSEFTEAFF
NA	TRBV6-5	TRBJ1-3	15	NA	TGTGCCAGCAGGCAAGAGATGTTCTCTGGAAACACCATATATTTT	CASRQEMFSGNTIYF
NA	TRBV30	TRBJ2-7	13	TRBD2	TGTGCCCTGACTAGCGAGGCCTCCTACGAGCAGTACTTC	CALTSEASYEQYF
NA	TRBV19	TRBJ2-5	14	TRBD1	TGTGCCAGTAGTACTCAGGGGGCTTTCGAGACCCAGTACTTC	CASSTQGAFETQYF
NA	TRBV7-2	TRBJ1-2	15	NA	TGTGCCAGCAGCTTAGTCGGGAGGGTTCTGAATGGCTACACCTTC	CASSLVGRVLNGYTF
NA	TRBV3-1/TRBV3-2	TRBJ2-7	14	NA	TGTGCCAGCAGCCATGGTAGCAGCTCCTACGAGCAGTACTTC	CASSHGSSSYEQYF
NA	TRBV2	TRBJ1-5	14	TRBD1	TGTGCCAGCAGTGACAGGGGGGCAAGTCAGCCCCAGCATTTT	CASSDRGASQPQHF
NA	TRBV4-1	TRBJ1-6	10	NA	TGCGCCACCCGTAATTCACCCCTCCACTTT	CATRNSPLHF